Below, 9 T cell receptor beta chains from the same sample are listed, as sequenced in a study of T cells in Graves' hyperthyroidism and ophthalmopathy. Amplified regions were TCR beta CDR3 sequences from RNA transcripts. With the HTBI primer set, the TCR CDR3 went through a first round of RT-PCR. TCRdb recomputed calls from the multiplex PCR reads with MiXCR, one row per CDR3 protein. The sample has about 210,000 distinct CDR3 sequences, roughly 15% seen once. The sequenced sample was blood. Source of these receptors: a man aged 50-60 years with Graves' hyperthyroidism.

Comment on this clonotype: A much more abundant neighbour one base away suggests this may be a read error. This sequence joins TRBV28 and TRBJ2-3; 8 bases are a match to TRBD1. CDR1 and CDR2 from the germline V gene are MDHEN and SYDVKM. The CDR3 has 16 residues. In DNA, the CDR3 is TGTGCCGCCGTCCAACCGTCTCAGGGGGCAACAGATACGCGGTATTTT. It codes for CAAVQPSQGATDTRYF.

The J gene is TRBJ2-3, the V gene TRBV9, with 7 bases aligning to TRBD2. With 3 bases clipped from V and 0 bases from J, the junction kept 4 bases outside the gene matches. This CDR3 has 15 amino acids. Germline CDR1 is SGDLS and CDR2 is YYNGEE. The CDR3, as DNA: TGTGCCAGCAGCGCCCTAGCGGAGAGCACAGATACGCAGTATTTT. It translates to CASSALAESTDTQYF.

The rearrangement joins TRBV27 to TRBJ2-5; 12 positions agree with TRBD1. V was pared by 0 bases and J by 5 bases, with 7 bases of the junction left unmatched. The CDR3 is 17 residues long. The germline gives CDR1 MNHEY, CDR2 SMNVEV (reference sequence). CDR3 amino acids: CASSLSWGTGGAETQYF. The CDR3 DNA is TGTGCCAGCAGTTTATCTTGGGGGACAGGGGGCGCGGAGACCCAGTACTTC.

For this clonotype: This may arise from a read error, as a much more abundant clone is one base away. This chain uses TRBV11-3 with TRBJ2-1; 10 bases match TRBD1. The CDR3 contains 15 residues. CDR1 and CDR2 from the germline V gene are SGHNT and YENEEA. The CDR3 sequence is CASSPGTGEYNGQFF. The CDR3 bases are TGTGCCAGCAGCCCAGGGACAGGGGAGTACAATGGGCAGTTCTTC.

This clonotype was observed at least ten times. This sequence joins TRBV12-3 or TRBV12-4 and TRBJ2-1, with 8 bases aligning to TRBD2. CDR3 size: 14 residues. V gave up 6 bases and J gave up 7 bases; unmatched junction bases: 8. CDR3 sequence: CASRGLVESNEQFF. The CDR3 DNA follows: TGTGCCAGCAGGGGACTAGTTGAATCGAATGAGCAGTTCTTC.

The V call is TRBV3-1, the J call TRBJ2-4, with a weak D call TRBD2 (5 bases). The CDR3 has 14 residues. Germline V gene data show CDR1 as LGHDT and CDR2 as YNNKEL (reference sequence). V lost 6 bases and J 0 bases, leaving 9 bases between the germline ends. DNA of the CDR3: TGTGCCAGCAGAATCGGACTAGCCAAAAACATTCAGTACTTC. Amino acid sequence: CASRIGLAKNIQYF. Together with reference TRBV3-1 and TRBJ2-4, the CDR3 gives the full variable domain: DTAVSQTPKYLVTQMGNDKSIKCEQNLGHDTMYWYKQDSKKFLKIMFSYNNKELIINETVPNRFSPKSPDKAHLNLHINSLELGDSAVYFCASRIGLAKNIQYFGAGTRLSVL.

This clonotype came up many times. The chain has TRBV5-8 and TRBJ2-1, with TRBD2 as a possible D gene (5 bases). Germline CDR1 SGHTS, CDR2 YDEGEE. The CDR3 is 14 residues long. Deletions cut 1 base from V and 5 bases from J, with 10 bases between. The CDR3 loop reads CASSLSSSHNEQFF. CDR3 nucleotides: TGTGCCAGCAGCTTGTCTAGCAGCCACAATGAGCAGTTCTTC. Looking up the rest from reference TRBV5-8 and TRBJ2-1 gives the full variable domain: EAGVTQSPTHLIKTRGQQATLRCSPISGHTSVYWYQQALGLGLQFLLWYDEGEERNRGNFPPRFSGRQFPNYSSELNVNALELEDSALYLCASSLSSSHNEQFFGPGTRLTVL.

CDR3 DNA sequence: TGCGCCAGCAAAACCGGGACAGGGCTATCCTACGAGCAGTACTTC. Residues: CASKTGTGLSYEQYF. V gene TRBV5-1 combines with J gene TRBJ2-7; 9 nucleotides align to TRBD1. With 6 bases clipped from V and 1 base from J, the junction kept 8 bases outside the gene matches. This CDR3 spans 15 amino acids. Germline CDR1 is SGHRS and CDR2 is YFSETQ.

This clonotype occurred many times. This chain links TRBV11-1 with TRBJ2-7; the match to TRBD1 covers 7 bases. V was pared by 4 bases and J by 6 bases, with 9 bases of the junction left unmatched. This CDR3 is 14 amino acids long. Per germline, CDR1 SGHAT and CDR2 FQDESV (reference sequence). CDR3 sequence: CASSSPTGVGEQYF. The CDR3 region has the DNA TGTGCCAGCAGCTCGCCCACAGGGGTTGGCGAGCAGTACTTC.